Below are 6 T cell receptor beta chains sequenced from a single sample in a study of blood T cell repertoires in COVID-19. Only in-frame clones appear in the TCRdb table, and some are missing; sequencing was by immunoSEQ multiplex PCR. The table records 120,000 to 150,000 clones, around nine tenths of them present only once. The source material was peripheral blood. These receptors were obtained from a middle-aged woman with acute or convalescent COVID-19.

V gene TRBV6-6 combines with J gene TRBJ2-5, with D maybe TRBD2 (6 bases). Germline lookup yields CDR1 MNHNY and CDR2 SVGAGI (reference sequence). The CDR3 totals 14 residues. Trimming pared 2 bases from V and 4 bases from J, leaving 11 bases between. The CDR3 nucleotides read TGTGCCAGCAGTTACGGCGGGAATGGAGAGACCCAGTACTTC. This sequence encodes CASSYGGNGETQYF.

The chain employs TRBV2 and TRBJ1-2, with 10 bases aligning to TRBD1. V lost 6 bases to trimming and J lost 8 bases; unmatched junction nucleotides: 9. The germline V gene encodes CDR1 SNHLY and CDR2 FYNNEI. The CDR3 totals 14 residues. CDR3 region: CASRSFGTGEGYTF. The CDR3 DNA is TGTGCCAGCAGATCTTTTGGGACAGGGGAAGGCTACACCTTC.

The V gene is TRBV3-1 (or the pseudogene TRBV3-2), the J gene TRBJ2-7; 14 bases are shared with TRBD2. This CDR3 has 17 amino acids. Germline V lookup: CDR1 LGHDT, CDR2 YNNKEL (reference sequence). V lost 3 bases to trimming and J lost 2 bases; unmatched junction nucleotides: 6. CDR3: CASSQPGTSGSTYEQYF. Written as DNA, the CDR3 is TGTGCCAGCAGCCAGCCCGGGACTAGCGGGAGCACCTACGAGCAGTACTTC.

The chain employs TRBV5-4 and TRBJ2-7; D gene uncertain. The CDR3 sequence is 13 residues long. Germline V CDR1 and CDR2: SGHNT, YYREEE (reference sequence). V was pared by 4 bases and J by 4 bases, with 12 bases between. The CDR3 here is CASSALVGYEQYF. The CDR3 DNA sequence: TGTGCCAGCAGCGCCCTCGTCGGGTACGAGCAGTACTTC.

Note on this clone: Other DNA sequences within the sample encode an identical CDR3. The chain joins TRBV18 to TRBJ2-5; D gene unclear. The germline gives CDR1 KGHSH, CDR2 LQKENI. The ends were cut back, 2 bases at V and 5 bases at J, with 6 bases in the middle. CDR3 size: 12 residues. CDR3 in DNA: TGTGCCAGCTCACCATCGAGTGAGACCCAGTACTTC. Its protein is CASSPSSETQYF. Complete variable domain (other parts from reference TRBV18 and TRBJ2-5): NAGVMQNPRHLVRRRGQEARLRCSPMKGHSHVYWYRQLPEEGLKFMVYLQKENIIDESGMPKERFSAEFPKEGPSILRIQQVVRGDSAAYFCASSPSSETQYFGPGTRLLVL.

The genes are TRBV19 and TRBJ1-2; 9 bases align to TRBD1. Germline V gene lookup returns CDR1 LNHDA and CDR2 SQIVND (reference sequence). Trimming at V came to 8 bases and at J to 2 bases, leaving 3 bases not matched to a gene. This CDR3 has 13 amino acids. The CDR3 DNA is TGTGCCAGTTTGGGACAGGGCAACTATGGCTACACCTTC. Residues: CASLGQGNYGYTF.